This T cell receptor (beta chain) came from a study of blood T cells in healthy people across ages. This clonotype was found many times. Healthy individuals of Caucasian origin from Russia, aged about 6 to 95, served as donors. Drawn from each donor were 8.5 to 10 milliliters of peripheral blood. This CDR3 region has 14 residues. Per the germline V gene, CDR1 is MNHEY and CDR2 is SVGAGI. V shed 2 bases and J shed 9 bases, with 17 bases lying between them. Then a second PCR, running about 6 to 12 cycles, was carried out with a sample-barcoded 5' primer and a J-beta primer mix. TCRdb ran MiXCR on the 5' RACE reads and lists one entry per CDR3 protein. This table has approximately 730,000 distinct CDR3 sequences, less than 70% appearing once.

The sequence derives from a man older than 75 in good health. Sequences were obtained from blood. The rearrangement uses TRBV6-5 and TRBJ2-7; maybe TRBD2 (6 bases). The CDR3 loop reads CASSYPGAYEAQYF. CDR3 bases: TGTGCCAGCAGTTACCCGGGAGCCTACGAGGCGCAGTACTTC.